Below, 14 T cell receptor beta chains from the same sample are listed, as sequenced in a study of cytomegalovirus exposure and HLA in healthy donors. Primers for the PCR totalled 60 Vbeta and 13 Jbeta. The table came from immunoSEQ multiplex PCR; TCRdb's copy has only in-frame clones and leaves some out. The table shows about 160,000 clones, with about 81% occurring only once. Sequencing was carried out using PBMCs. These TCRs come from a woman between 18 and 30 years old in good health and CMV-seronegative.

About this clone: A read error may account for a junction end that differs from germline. The CDR3 sequence is CASRLLAGGPTDTQYF. The CDR3 DNA sequence: TGTGCCAGCAGATTATTAGCGGGGGGCCCCACAGATACGCAGTATTTT. This chain joins TRBV27 and TRBJ2-3; 10 bases line up with TRBD2. The CDR3 has 16 amino acids. Germline assignment: CDR1 MNHEY and CDR2 SMNVEV (reference sequence).

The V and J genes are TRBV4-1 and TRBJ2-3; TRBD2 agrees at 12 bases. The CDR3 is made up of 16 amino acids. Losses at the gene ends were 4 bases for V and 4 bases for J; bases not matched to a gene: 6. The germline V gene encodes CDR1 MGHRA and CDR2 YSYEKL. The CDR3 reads CASSPWTSGASDTQYF. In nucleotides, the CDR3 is TGCGCCAGCAGCCCCTGGACTAGCGGGGCCTCAGATACGCAGTATTTT.

The CDR3 nucleotides are TGTGCCAGTAGTACTCGACAGGGGGCTGAAGCTTTCTTT. Its protein is CASSTRQGAEAFF. J is TRBJ1-1 and V is TRBV19; 9 nucleotides align to TRBD1. V shed 4 bases, J shed 6 bases, and the junction held 3 bases outside the gene matches. The CDR3 has 13 amino acids. The germline gives CDR1 LNHDA, CDR2 SQIVND (reference sequence).

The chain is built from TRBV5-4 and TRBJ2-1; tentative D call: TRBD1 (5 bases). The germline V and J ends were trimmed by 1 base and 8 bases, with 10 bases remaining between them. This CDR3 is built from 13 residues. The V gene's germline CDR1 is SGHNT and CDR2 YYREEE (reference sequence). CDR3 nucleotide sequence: TGTGCCAGCAGCTTGCAGGGCTCTCATGAGCAGTTCTTC. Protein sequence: CASSLQGSHEQFF.

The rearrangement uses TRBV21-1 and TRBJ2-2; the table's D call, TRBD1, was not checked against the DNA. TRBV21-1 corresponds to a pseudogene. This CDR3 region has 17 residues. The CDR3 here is CASSNWSAGQITGELFF. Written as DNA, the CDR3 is TGTGCCAGCAGCAATTGGAGCGCGGGACAGATCACCGGGGAGCTGTTTTTT.

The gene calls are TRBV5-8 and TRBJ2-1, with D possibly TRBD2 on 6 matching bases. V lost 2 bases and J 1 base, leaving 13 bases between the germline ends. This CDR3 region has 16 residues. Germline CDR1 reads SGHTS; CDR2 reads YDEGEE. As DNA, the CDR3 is TGTGCCAGCAGCTTCGGAACTAGCCAATCCTACAATGAGCAGTTCTTC. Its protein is CASSFGTSQSYNEQFF.

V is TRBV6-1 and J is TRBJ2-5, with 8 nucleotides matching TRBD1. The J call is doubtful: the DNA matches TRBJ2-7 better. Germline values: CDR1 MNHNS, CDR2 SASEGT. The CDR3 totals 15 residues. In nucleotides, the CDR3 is TGTGCCAGCAGTGAACCAAGGACAGGGAGGTACGAGCAGTACTTC. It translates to CASSEPRTGRYEQYF.

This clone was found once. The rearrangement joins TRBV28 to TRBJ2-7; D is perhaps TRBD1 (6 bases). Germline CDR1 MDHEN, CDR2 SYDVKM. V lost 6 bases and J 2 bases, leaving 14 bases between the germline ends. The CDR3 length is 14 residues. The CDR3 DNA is TGTGCCAGCAGCTCCGGGACAAAAGCCTACGAGCAGTACTTC. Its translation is CASSSGTKAYEQYF.

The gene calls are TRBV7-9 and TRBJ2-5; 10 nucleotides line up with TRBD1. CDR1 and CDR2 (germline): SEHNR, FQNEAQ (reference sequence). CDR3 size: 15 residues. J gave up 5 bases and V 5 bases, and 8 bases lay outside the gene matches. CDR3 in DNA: TGTGCCAGCAGCCCACTCGGGACAGGGGACGAGACCCAGTACTTC. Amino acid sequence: CASSPLGTGDETQYF.

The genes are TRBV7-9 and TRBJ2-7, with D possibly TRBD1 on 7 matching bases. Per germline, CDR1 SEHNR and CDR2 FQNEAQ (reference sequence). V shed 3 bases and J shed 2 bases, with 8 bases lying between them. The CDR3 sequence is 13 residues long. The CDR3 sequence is CASSFRGAYEQYF. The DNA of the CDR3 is TGTGCCAGCAGCTTCAGGGGGGCCTACGAGCAGTACTTC.

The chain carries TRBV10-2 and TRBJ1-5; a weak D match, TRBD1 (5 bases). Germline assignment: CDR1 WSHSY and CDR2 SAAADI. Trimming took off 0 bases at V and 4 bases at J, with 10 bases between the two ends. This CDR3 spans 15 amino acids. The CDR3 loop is CASSESKGSNQPQHF. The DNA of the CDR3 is TGCGCCAGCAGTGAGTCGAAGGGGTCGAATCAGCCCCAGCATTTT.

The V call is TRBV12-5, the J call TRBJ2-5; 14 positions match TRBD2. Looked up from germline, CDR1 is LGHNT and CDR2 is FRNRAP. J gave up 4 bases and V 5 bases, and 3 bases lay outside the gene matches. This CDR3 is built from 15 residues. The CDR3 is CASGLGLAGVETQYF. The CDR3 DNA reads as TGTGCTAGTGGTCTGGGACTAGCGGGGGTAGAGACCCAGTACTTC.

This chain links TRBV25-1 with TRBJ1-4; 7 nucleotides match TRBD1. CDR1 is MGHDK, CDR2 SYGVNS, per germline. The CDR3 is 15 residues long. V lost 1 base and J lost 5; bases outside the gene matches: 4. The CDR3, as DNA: TGTGCCAGCAGTGAATCGGCAGGGGGGAATGAAAAACTGTTTTTT. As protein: CASSESAGGNEKLFF.

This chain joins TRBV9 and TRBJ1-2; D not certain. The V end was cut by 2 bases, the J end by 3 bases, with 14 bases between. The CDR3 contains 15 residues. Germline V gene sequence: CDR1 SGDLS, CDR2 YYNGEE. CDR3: CASSVFTGSDYGYTF. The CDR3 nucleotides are TGTGCCAGCAGCGTTTTCACGGGGTCTGACTATGGCTACACCTTC.